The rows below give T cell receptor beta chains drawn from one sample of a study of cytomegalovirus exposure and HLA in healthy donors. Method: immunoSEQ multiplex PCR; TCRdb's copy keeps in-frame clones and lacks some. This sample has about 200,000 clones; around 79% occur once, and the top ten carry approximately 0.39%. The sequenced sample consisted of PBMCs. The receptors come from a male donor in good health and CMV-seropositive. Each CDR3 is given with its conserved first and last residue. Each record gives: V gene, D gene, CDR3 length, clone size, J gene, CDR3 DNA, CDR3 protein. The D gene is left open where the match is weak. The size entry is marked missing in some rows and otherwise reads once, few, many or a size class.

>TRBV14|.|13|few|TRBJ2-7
TGTGCCAGCAGCCAGAGCGTAACCTACGAGCAGTACTTC
CASSQSVTYEQYF
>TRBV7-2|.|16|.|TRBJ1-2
TGTGCCAGCAGCTTAAAGGGGTCATTAGCTAACTATGGCTACACCTTC
CASSLKGSLANYGYTF
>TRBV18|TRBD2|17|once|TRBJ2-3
TGTGCCAGCTCACCAGTCGCCAGCGGGGGGCCGGGGGATACGCAGTATTTT
CASSPVASGGPGDTQYF
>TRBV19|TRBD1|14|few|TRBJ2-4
TGTGCCAGTAGTACTAGGACAGGGTTGGGCATTCAGTACTTC
CASSTRTGLGIQYF
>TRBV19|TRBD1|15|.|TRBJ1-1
TGTGCCAGTAGTAAGACCGGGACAGGGATAACTGAAGCTTTCTTT
CASSKTGTGITEAFF
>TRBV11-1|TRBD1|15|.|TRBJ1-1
TGTGCCAGCAGCTGGTCAGGGGGCATTGGAACTGAAGCTTTCTTT
CASSWSGGIGTEAFF
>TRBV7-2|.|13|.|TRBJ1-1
TGTGCCAGCAGCTTAGGGAGGGCCCTAGAAGCTTTCTTT
CASSLGRALEAFF
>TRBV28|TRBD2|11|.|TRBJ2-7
TGTGCCAGCAGTTTCGGGACTCGGGGGGACTTC
CASSFGTRGDF
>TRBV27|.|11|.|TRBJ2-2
TGTGCCAGCAGTCTCACCGGGGAGCTGTTTTTT
CASSLTGELFF
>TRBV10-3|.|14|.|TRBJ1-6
TGTGCCATCAGTGCGGGGGGGCTGAATTCACCCCTCCACTTT
CAISAGGLNSPLHF
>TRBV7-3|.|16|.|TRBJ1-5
TGTGCCAGCAGCACCCACAGGGCCTATCGCAATCAGCCCCAGCATTTT
CASSTHRAYRNQPQHF
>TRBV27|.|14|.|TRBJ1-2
TGTGCCAGCAGTTTAGGGCAGGTCGGCTATGGCTACACCTTC
CASSLGQVGYGYTF
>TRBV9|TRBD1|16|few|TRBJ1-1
TGTGCCAGCAGCCCACGACAGGGGGCGCGGAACACTGAAGCTTTCTTT
CASSPRQGARNTEAFF
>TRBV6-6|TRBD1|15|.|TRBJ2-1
TGTGCCAGCAGTTTCCGGGACAGGGACTACAATGAGCAGTTCTTC
CASSFRDRDYNEQFF
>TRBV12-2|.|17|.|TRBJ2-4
TGTGCAAGTCGCCCCAGGATCGCCGAGCTAGCCAAAAACATTCAGTACTTC
CASRPRIAELAKNIQYF
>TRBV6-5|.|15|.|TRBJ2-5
TGTGCCAGCAGTTACGAGGGACATCCTCAAGAGACCCAGTACTTC
CASSYEGHPQETQYF
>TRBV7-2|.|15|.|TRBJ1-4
TGTGCCAGCAGCTTTCAGGATTCCGTCAGTGAAAAACTGTTTTTT
CASSFQDSVSEKLFF
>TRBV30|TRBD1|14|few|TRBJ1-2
TGTGCCTGGACTGGACAGGGGCCTAACTATGGCTACACCTTC
CAWTGQGPNYGYTF
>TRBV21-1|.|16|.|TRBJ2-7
TGTGCCAGCAGCAAAGGGGTGGACAGGGGAACCTACGAGCAGTACTTC
CASSKGVDRGTYEQYF
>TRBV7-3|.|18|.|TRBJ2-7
TGTGCCAGCAGCTTAAATCCCTTCCCCGGGAGTGCCTCCTACGAGCAGTACTTC
CASSLNPFPGSASYEQYF
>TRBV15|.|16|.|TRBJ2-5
TGTGCCACCAGCAGGGATGCCGGGACTCCATCAGAGACCCAGTACTTC
CATSRDAGTPSETQYF
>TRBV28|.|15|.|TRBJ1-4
TGTGCCAGCAGGGTTGGCGGCCCAACTAATGAAAAACTGTTTTTT
CASRVGGPTNEKLFF
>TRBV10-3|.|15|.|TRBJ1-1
TGTGCCATCAGTGGGGGGGAGGGAGGATACACTGAAGCTTTCTTT
CAISGGEGGYTEAFF
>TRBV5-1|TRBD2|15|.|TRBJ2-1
TGCGCCAGCAGCGTGGGACTAGCGGTTTTAGATGAGCAGTTCTTC
CASSVGLAVLDEQFF
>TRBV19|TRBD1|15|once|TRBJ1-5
TGTGCCAGTAGTATAGCGCGCAGGGGGGATCAGCCCCAGCATTTT
CASSIARRGDQPQHF
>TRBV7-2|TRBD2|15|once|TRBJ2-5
TGTGCCAGCAGCTTAGCGGCGGGGGGGCGTGAGACCCAGTACTTC
CASSLAAGGRETQYF
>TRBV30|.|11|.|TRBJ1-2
TGTGTAAGGGAGGATGGCTATGGCTACACCTTC
CVREDGYGYTF
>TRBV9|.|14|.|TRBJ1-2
TGTGCCAGCAGCGTAGTGATGGAGCCTCCCGGCTACACCTTC
CASSVVMEPPGYTF
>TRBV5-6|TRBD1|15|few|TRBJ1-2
TGTGCCAGCAGCCCGCCGGGACAGAGCTCCTATGGCTACACCTTC
CASSPPGQSSYGYTF
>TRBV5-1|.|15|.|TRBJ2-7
TGCGCCAGCAGCTCAACCGGGTCCGTCGTCCACGAGCAGTACTTC
CASSSTGSVVHEQYF
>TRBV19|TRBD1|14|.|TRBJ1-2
TGTGCCAGTAGTACGGGACAGGCGGTTAGCGGCTACACCTTC
CASSTGQAVSGYTF
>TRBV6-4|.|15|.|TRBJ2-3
TGTGCCAGCAGCGTTATTAGCGGCAGCACAGATACGCAGTATTTT
CASSVISGSTDTQYF
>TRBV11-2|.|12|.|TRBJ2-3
TGTGCCAGCAGCCCCCACACAGATACGCAGTATTTT
CASSPHTDTQYF
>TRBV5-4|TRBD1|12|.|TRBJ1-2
TGTGCCAGCAGCTTCCGGGACAGTGGCTACACCTTC
CASSFRDSGYTF
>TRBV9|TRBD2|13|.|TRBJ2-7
TGTGCCAGCAGCGGGGGAGGGGATAACGAGCAGTACTTC
CASSGGGDNEQYF
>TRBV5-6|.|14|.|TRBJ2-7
TGTGCCAGCAGCGTGCAGGGTGGGGTGAACGAGCAGTACTTC
CASSVQGGVNEQYF
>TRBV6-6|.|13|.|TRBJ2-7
TGTGCCAGCAGTTATCTACAGGGCTACGAGCAGTACTTC
CASSYLQGYEQYF
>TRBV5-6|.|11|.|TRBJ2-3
TGTGCCAGCAGCTTCGGTGATACGCAGTATTTT
CASSFGDTQYF
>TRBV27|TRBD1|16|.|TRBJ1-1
TGTGCCAGCAGCGCCGGGACAGGGGGCTTAATTCTAGAAGCTTTCTTT
CASSAGTGGLILEAFF
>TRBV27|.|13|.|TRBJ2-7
TGTGCCAGTAATCAGGTGGGCTCCTACGAGCAGTACTTC
CASNQVGSYEQYF
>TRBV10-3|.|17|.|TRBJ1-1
TGTGCCATCAGCCCCGCCGGGGGACCGGGGACGAACACTGAAGCTTTCTTT
CAISPAGGPGTNTEAFF
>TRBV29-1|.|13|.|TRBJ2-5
TGCAGCGTTGAAGATGGGCCCTCTGGAACCCAGTACTTC
CSVEDGPSGTQYF